Shown below are 16 T cell receptor beta chains from a single sample sequenced in a study of response to subunit inactivated influenza vaccine. TCRdb called the RT-PCR reads again in MiXCR, with one record for every CDR3 protein. The repertoire holds approximately 520,000 distinct CDR3 sequences, with approximately 24% as singletons. The sample in question was CD4+ T cells sorted from PBMCs, obtained around 5 days after vaccination. These receptors were taken from a man in his fifties who received an inactivated influenza vaccine.

V gene TRBV20-1 combines with J gene TRBJ2-1, with a tentative D call TRBD1 (5 bases). The germline gives CDR1 DFQATT, CDR2 SNEGSKA (reference sequence). V gave up 6 bases and J gave up 4 bases, with 13 bases separating them. There are 13 residues in the CDR3. The CDR3 DNA is TGCAGTGCGTGGACAAATCTGTACAATGAGCAGTTCTTC. Translated: CSAWTNLYNEQFF.

There are many counts of this clonotype. This chain joins TRBV5-1 and TRBJ2-1, with 14 bases aligning to TRBD2. V lost 2 bases to trimming and J lost 4 bases; unmatched junction nucleotides: 5. This CDR3 has 17 amino acids. Germline V gene data show CDR1 as SGHRS and CDR2 as YFSETQ. The CDR3 DNA follows: TGCGCCAGCAGCTTTATGGGACTAGCGGGGGTGTACAATGAGCAGTTCTTC. Protein product: CASSFMGLAGVYNEQFF.

This clonotype was counted only a few times. This chain connects TRBV27 to TRBJ1-5; D is undetermined. V lost 3 bases and J lost 4, with 25 bases in between. Per germline, CDR1 MNHEY and CDR2 SMNVEV (reference sequence). This CDR3 comprises 19 residues. The CDR3 coding sequence is TGTGCCAGCAGTTTGTTTGTGAGGAAAGGGAACCGGATAAATCAGCCCCAGCATTTT. Protein: CASSLFVRKGNRINQPQHF.

The rearrangement links TRBV10-2 to TRBJ1-3; a possible D gene is TRBD1 (5 bases). The CDR3 sequence is 16 residues long. Germline values: CDR1 WSHSY, CDR2 SAAADI. The V end was cut by 0 bases, the J end by 2 bases, with 11 bases between. The CDR3, as DNA: TGCGCCAGCAGTGAGTCATCCAGGGTGACTGGAAACACCATATATTTT. This sequence encodes CASSESSRVTGNTIYF.

This clonotype was counted between two and nine times. The CDR3 nucleotides are TGCAGTGCTGCGAGGGGTGGGGAGACCCAGTACTTC. This gives the protein CSAARGGETQYF. This sequence joins TRBV20-1 and TRBJ2-5; D is perhaps TRBD1 or TRBD2 (5 bases each). The CDR3 covers 12 residues. CDR1 and CDR2 (germline): DFQATT, SNEGSKA (reference sequence). V was pared by 5 bases and J by 5 bases, with 12 bases between.

In regard to this clonotype: One end of the junction varies from germline; a read error may be responsible. This chain connects TRBV20-1 to TRBJ2-5, with D perhaps matching TRBD1 or TRBD2 (6 bases each). CDR1 and CDR2 from the germline V gene are DFQATT and SNEGSKA (reference sequence). There are 13 residues in the CDR3. The CDR3 loop reads CSAPPGAQGTQYF. For the CDR3, the DNA is TGCAGTGCTCCGCCGGGGGCCCAAGGGACCCAGTACTTC.

This clonotype was detected ten times or more. This chain links TRBV9 with TRBJ1-4; TRBD1 matches 9 bases. V lost 3 bases to trimming and J lost 3 bases; unmatched junction nucleotides: 6. Germline loops: CDR1 SGDLS, CDR2 YYNGEE. The CDR3 totals 16 residues. CDR3 DNA sequence: TGTGCCAGCAGCGCGGGAGGACAGGGGCCTAATGAAAAACTGTTTTTT. Amino acid sequence: CASSAGGQGPNEKLFF.

The rearrangement joins TRBV3-1 to TRBJ2-3, with no clear D. The V end lost 4 bases, the J end lost 8 bases, and 10 bases lay between the germline ends. Per germline, CDR1 LGHDT and CDR2 YNNKEL (reference sequence). The CDR3 runs 12 residues. CDR3 nucleotide sequence: TGTGCCAGCAGCCTAAACAGAGGTACGCAGTATTTT. This translates into CASSLNRGTQYF.

This rearrangement joins TRBV6-2 or TRBV6-3 to TRBJ2-1; 11 positions match TRBD2. This CDR3 comprises 18 residues. From germline, CDR1 is MNHEY and CDR2 SVGEGT. V was clipped by 4 bases and J by 0 bases; unmatched bases: 8. The CDR3 DNA sequence: TGTGCCAGCAGTTCCCCCCCACTAGCGGGAGACTCCTACAATGAGCAGTTCTTC. Protein sequence: CASSSPPLAGDSYNEQFF.

The sample holds a few counts of this clonotype. The chain couples TRBV7-2 to TRBJ2-1; D assignment may be TRBD1 or TRBD2 (5 bases each). CDR1 and CDR2 from the germline V gene are SGHTA and FQGNSA. This CDR3 is built from 14 residues. V was clipped by 1 base and J by 8 bases, with 12 bases between them. CDR3 loop: CASSLGDRGHEQFF. The CDR3 DNA reads TGTGCCAGCAGCTTAGGGGACCGCGGACATGAGCAGTTCTTC. Combining the CDR3 with reference TRBV7-2 and TRBJ2-1 gives the whole variable domain GAGVSQSPSNKVTEKGKDVELRCDPISGHTALYWYRQSLGQGLEFLIYFQGNSAPDKSGLPSDRFSAERTGGSVSTLTIQRTQQEDSAVYLCASSLGDRGHEQFFGPGTRLTVL.

This clonotype was seen only a few times. The chain has TRBV18 and TRBJ1-2; a possible D gene is TRBD1 (5 bases). The CDR3 contains 14 residues. V was clipped by 4 bases and J by 6 bases, with 15 bases between them. Per germline, CDR1 KGHSH and CDR2 LQKENI. The CDR3 sequence: CASSQGTVLDGYTF. CDR3 sequence (DNA): TGTGCCAGCTCACAGGGGACTGTTTTGGATGGCTACACCTTC.

The table lists this clonotype with a few counts. This chain joins TRBV5-1 and TRBJ2-5; D gene unclear. V was trimmed by 2 bases and J by 7 bases, leaving 21 bases between them. From germline, CDR1 is SGHRS and CDR2 YFSETQ. This CDR3 is built from 16 residues. The CDR3, as DNA: TGCGCCAGCAGCTTTGGACCCACCTCTGAAATAGGGACCCAGTACTTC. This translates into CASSFGPTSEIGTQYF.

V usage is TRBV4-2 and J usage is TRBJ1-4, with unresolved D. CDR1 and CDR2 from the germline V gene are LGHNA and YNFKEQ. The CDR3 runs to 15 residues. Trimming cost V 0 bases and J 7 bases, with 12 bases left between them. The CDR3 nucleotides are TGTGCCAGCAGCCAAGATCAGATTTTGTCTGAAAAACTGTTTTTT. It translates to CASSQDQILSEKLFF.

The gene calls are TRBV7-9 and TRBJ2-1; tentative D call: TRBD2 (5 bases). The germline V and J ends were trimmed by 3 bases and 6 bases, with 12 bases remaining between them. The CDR3 contains 14 residues. The germline V gene has CDR1 SEHNR and CDR2 FQNEAQ (reference sequence). The CDR3 DNA is TGTGCCAGCAGCTTTTACGAGGGAGTCAATGAGCAGTTCTTC. It encodes CASSFYEGVNEQFF.

This rearrangement joins TRBV20-1 to TRBJ2-3; the match to TRBD2 covers 13 bases. Germline V gene data show CDR1 as DFQATT and CDR2 as SNEGSKA (reference sequence). The CDR3 extends over 18 amino acids. The J segment lost 2 bases and the V segment lost 3 bases, leaving 11 bases of the junction unmatched. The DNA for the CDR3 is TGCAGTGCTAGGAAAACGGAAGGGACTAGCGGGGCCACAGATACGCAGTATTTT. Translation gives CSARKTEGTSGATDTQYF.

This clonotype occurred a few times. The V and J genes are TRBV20-1 and TRBJ2-7, with TRBD2 as a possible D gene (6 bases). The CDR3 spans 14 residues. Trimming removed 3 bases from V and 1 base from J, with 13 bases in between. CDR1 and CDR2 from the germline V gene are DFQATT and SNEGSKA (reference sequence). This chain's CDR3 is CSASAGSMSYEQYF. CDR3 coding DNA: TGCAGTGCTAGTGCGGGGTCCATGTCCTACGAGCAGTACTTC.